Below, one TCR beta chain is given with its context. Its specificity is not known. These data belong to a study of cytomegalovirus exposure and HLA in healthy donors. This PCR relied on a set of 60 Vbeta primers and 13 Jbeta primers. Sequencing used immunoSEQ multiplex PCR; TCRdb keeps in-frame clones, though not all of them. This sample has around 65,000 clones, with around 68% found just once. The CDR3 covers 14 residues. With V trimmed by 0 bases and J by 10 bases, 0 bases remained unmatched. Germline V gene data show CDR1 as LNHDA and CDR2 as SQIVND (reference sequence). Study-wide results and caveats: CMV serostatus alone was available as immune exposure information. High specificity and sensitivity for cytomegalovirus status were reported for the classifier. It was reported in a later analysis that an Asian-associated ancestry cluster showed fewer N-insertions than the approximately 690-donor mean.

The sequence derives from a man aged 35 to 55 in good health and CMV-seropositive. The sequencing sample was made of PBMCs. This chain links TRBV19 with TRBJ2-3, with 14 bases fitting TRBD2. The CDR3 bases are TGTGCCAGTAGTATAGAGGGACTAGCGGGAGCGCAGTATTTT. This codes for CASSIEGLAGAQYF. The full variable domain, in which reference TRBV19 and TRBJ2-3 provide the parts outside the CDR3, is DGGITQSPKYLFRKEGQNVTLSCEQNLNHDAMYWYRQDPGQGLRLIYYSQIVNDFQKGDIAEGYSVSREKKESFPLTVTSAQKNPTAFYLCASSIEGLAGAQYFGPGTRLTVL.